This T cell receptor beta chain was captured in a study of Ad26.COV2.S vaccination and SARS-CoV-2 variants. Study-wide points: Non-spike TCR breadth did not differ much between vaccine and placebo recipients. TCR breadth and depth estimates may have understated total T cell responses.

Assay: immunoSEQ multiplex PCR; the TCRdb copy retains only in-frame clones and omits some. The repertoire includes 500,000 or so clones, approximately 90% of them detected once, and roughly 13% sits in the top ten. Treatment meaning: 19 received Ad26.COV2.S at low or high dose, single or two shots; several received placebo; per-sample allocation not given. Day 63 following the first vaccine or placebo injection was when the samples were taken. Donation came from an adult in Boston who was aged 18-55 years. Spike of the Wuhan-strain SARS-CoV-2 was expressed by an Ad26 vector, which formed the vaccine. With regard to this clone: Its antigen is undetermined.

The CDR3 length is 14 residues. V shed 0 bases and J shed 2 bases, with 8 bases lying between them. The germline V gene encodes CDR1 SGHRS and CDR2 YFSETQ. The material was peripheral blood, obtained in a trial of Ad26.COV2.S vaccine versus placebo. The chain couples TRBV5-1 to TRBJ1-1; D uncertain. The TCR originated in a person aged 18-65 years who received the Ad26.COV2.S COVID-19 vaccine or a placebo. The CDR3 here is CASSLAVGNTEAFF. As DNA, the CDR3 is TGCGCCAGCAGCTTGGCCGTCGGTAACACTGAAGCTTTCTTT.